This T cell receptor (beta chain) emerged from a study of T cell changes during pregnancy in multiple sclerosis. The CDR3 covers 14 residues. With 6 bases removed from V and 2 bases from J, the gap between germline ends came to 14 bases. Looked up from germline, CDR1 is MNHEY and CDR2 is SMNVEV (reference sequence). Comment on this clone: At the DNA level, this CDR3 is encoded by other sequences in the same sample as well.

Assay used: immunoSEQ multiplex PCR; TCRdb lists only in-frame clones, some missing. The table includes around 44,000 clones, about 87% detected once. The chain carries TRBV27 and TRBJ2-7, with D possibly matching TRBD1 (6 bases). The specimen comprised CD4+ T cells from peripheral blood mononuclear cells, sampled in the second trimester of pregnancy. The source is a female donor with multiple sclerosis, enrolled in a pregnancy study. DNA of the CDR3: TGTGCCAGCAGCCCGAGCAGGGGTCCCTACGAGCAGTACTTC. It specifies CASSPSRGPYEQYF.